These 5 T cell receptor beta chains were all obtained from the same sample, sequenced in a study of identical twins. Each CDR3 protein is one row after TCRdb ran MiXCR on the 5' RACE reads. The sample lists 500,000 to 650,000 distinct CDR3 sequences; around 20% were seen once. This sample also appeared in a second study, on yellow fever vaccine responses in identical twins.

The sequenced material came from CD4+ T cells sorted from blood. The receptor set was obtained from a woman under 30 in good health.

In this sample, this clonotype turned up a few times. The chain combines TRBV28 with TRBJ2-5, with D tentatively TRBD1 (6 bases). Germline assignment: CDR1 MDHEN and CDR2 SYDVKM. Between the trimmed V and J ends, which lost 6 bases and 6 bases, there was a span of 20 bases. The CDR3 length is 15 residues. The CDR3 coding sequence is TGTGCCAGCAGCCGGGACACCCGCCGAGGAAAGACCCAGTACTTC. It codes for CASSRDTRRGKTQYF.

V and J are TRBV28 and TRBJ2-7, with TRBD1 matching 11 bases. The CDR3 is 13 amino acids. Germline-derived CDR1 and CDR2 are MDHEN and SYDVKM. With V trimmed by 7 bases and J by 6 bases, 5 bases remained unmatched. CDR3 region: CASKPGTGGEQYV. The CDR3 DNA reads as TGTGCCAGCAAGCCCGGGACAGGGGGCGAGCAGTACGTC.

For the CDR3, the DNA is TGTGCCAGCAGCTTAGCGAGGGACATCAACATCTATGGCTACACCTTC. As protein: CASSLARDINIYGYTF. The rearrangement joins TRBV7-2 to TRBJ1-2; weak D call: TRBD1 (6 bases). This CDR3 comprises 16 residues. The germline V gene has CDR1 SGHTA and CDR2 FQGNSA. Trimming stripped 0 bases from V and 4 bases from J, with 15 bases between.

The chain employs TRBV2 and TRBJ2-2; D gene uncertain. The CDR3 length is 14 residues. Trimming pared 7 bases from V and 2 bases from J, leaving 11 bases between. Germline V CDR1 and CDR2: SNHLY, FYNNEI. The CDR3 loop is CASIYGSNTGELFF. In DNA, the CDR3 is TGTGCCAGCATCTATGGAAGCAACACCGGGGAGCTGTTTTTT. Full variable domain (missing parts from reference TRBV2 and TRBJ2-2): EPEVTQTPSHQVTQMGQEVILRCVPISNHLYFYWYRQILGQKVEFLVSFYNNEISEKSEIFDDQFSVERPDGSNFTLKIRSTKLEDSAMYFCASIYGSNTGELFFGEGSRLTVL.

This clonotype was detected many times. Compared with germline, one end of the junction differs, possibly owing to a read error. The chain recombines TRBV4-1 with TRBJ2-5; 8 nucleotides match TRBD1. Looked up from germline, CDR1 is MGHRA and CDR2 is YSYEKL. The CDR3 is 17 residues long. CDR3 coding DNA: TGCGCCAGCAGCCAAGGTGACGGACAGGGAACCCAAAAGACCCAGTACTTC. Its protein product is CASSQGDGQGTQKTQYF.